These 30 T cell receptor beta chains were all obtained from the same sample, sequenced in a study of cytomegalovirus exposure and HLA in healthy donors. Amplification used 60 Vbeta primers and 13 Jbeta primers. Generated by immunoSEQ multiplex PCR, the TCRdb table keeps only in-frame clones and is missing some. Of about 140,000 clones in the sample, about 84% were seen once. The specimen sequenced was PBMCs. The receptors here all came from a woman in her late teens or twenties in good health and CMV-seropositive.

The chain carries TRBV28 and TRBJ2-7; D might be TRBD2 (6 bases). Germline assignment: CDR1 MDHEN and CDR2 SYDVKM. This CDR3 spans 14 amino acids. V was pared by 3 bases and J by 6 bases, with 15 bases between. CDR3 amino acids: CASSFSLGEAEQYF. CDR3 bases: TGTGCCAGCAGTTTTAGTTTAGGGGAGGCCGAGCAGTACTTC.

The rearrangement links TRBV15 to TRBJ2-3, with 9 bases that match TRBD2. The trim removed 6 bases at V and 4 bases at J, leaving 5 bases unmatched. In germline, CDR1 is LNHNV, CDR2 YYDKDF (reference sequence). The CDR3 totals 14 residues. The CDR3 DNA sequence: TGTGCCACCAGGGCGGGGGGGCGAGCAGATACGCAGTATTTT. Protein product: CATRAGGRADTQYF.

In DNA form, the CDR3 reads TGTGCCAGCAGAGGACAGGGTAATTCACCCCTCCACTTT. Its translation is CASRGQGNSPLHF. V and J are TRBV6-1 and TRBJ1-6; 8 bases map to TRBD1. Trimming removed 6 bases from V and 6 bases from J; junction bases left unmatched: 1. From germline, CDR1 is MNHNS and CDR2 SASEGT. This CDR3 has 13 residues.

The chain carries TRBV19 and TRBJ1-1; TRBD1 is a possible D gene (6 bases). V lost 5 bases and J lost 6, with 22 bases in between. Germline CDR1 and CDR2: LNHDA and SQIVND (reference sequence). The length of the CDR3 is 16 residues. CDR3 amino acids: CASSPLEGVEVAEAFF. Here the CDR3 DNA reads TGTGCCAGTAGTCCCTTAGAGGGGGTAGAGGTCGCTGAAGCTTTCTTT. The entire variable domain, with the rest obtained from reference TRBV19 and TRBJ1-1, is as follows: DGGITQSPKYLFRKEGQNVTLSCEQNLNHDAMYWYRQDPGQGLRLIYYSQIVNDFQKGDIAEGYSVSREKKESFPLTVTSAQKNPTAFYLCASSPLEGVEVAEAFFGQGTRLTVV.

The chain joins TRBV9 to TRBJ2-3; 10 nucleotides align to TRBD1. The germline CDR1 and CDR2 sequences are SGDLS and YYNGEE. Trimming took 3 bases from V and 0 from J; bases not matched to a gene: 4. This CDR3 has 16 amino acids. CDR3 amino acids: CASSAGTGASTDTQYF. CDR3 in DNA: TGTGCCAGCAGCGCGGGGACAGGGGCGAGCACAGATACGCAGTATTTT.

This chain links TRBV27 with TRBJ1-2, with no clear D. V lost 6 bases, J lost 4 bases, and 6 bases lay in between. The CDR3 length is 11 residues. In germline, CDR1 is MNHEY, CDR2 SMNVEV (reference sequence). CDR3 bases: TGTGCCAGCAGGGCAGGCTATGGCTACACCTTC. It encodes CASRAGYGYTF.

This chain joins TRBV6-5 and TRBJ1-3; 8 bases agree with TRBD1. CDR3 length equals 13 residues. Germline V gene sequence: CDR1 MNHEY, CDR2 SVGAGI. V lost 7 bases to trimming and J lost 4 bases; unmatched junction nucleotides: 3. CDR3 residues: CASTRDRGNTIYF. CDR3 bases: TGTGCCAGCACTCGGGACAGGGGAAACACCATATATTTT.

This chain joins TRBV7-9 and TRBJ1-4, with D unresolved. Trimming took off 1 base at V and 4 bases at J, with 7 bases between the two ends. The CDR3 covers 14 residues. Looked up from germline, CDR1 is SEHNR and CDR2 is FQNEAQ (reference sequence). In nucleotides, the CDR3 is TGTGCCAGCAGCTTAGGCACCTATAATGAAAAACTGTTTTTT. Encoded protein: CASSLGTYNEKLFF.

V usage is TRBV2 and J usage is TRBJ2-7; tentatively, D is TRBD1 (5 bases). The CDR3 length is 13 residues. Trimming pared 5 bases from V and 5 bases from J, leaving 13 bases between. In germline, CDR1 is SNHLY, CDR2 FYNNEI. The CDR3 coding sequence is TGTGCCAGCAGTCCCAGACAGTCCCACGAGCAGTACTTC. Translating it yields CASSPRQSHEQYF.

The chain joins TRBV6-1 to TRBJ2-5; maybe TRBD2 (6 bases). The CDR3 is 13 residues long. CDR1 MNHNS and CDR2 SASEGT come from the germline V gene. Trimming cost V 6 bases and J 5 bases, with 13 bases left between them. CDR3 coding DNA: TGTGCCAGCAGCCGGGACTTTCAGGAGACCCAGTACTTC. This sequence encodes CASSRDFQETQYF.

The chain employs TRBV11-2 and TRBJ1-2; 7 bases are shared with TRBD1. CDR3 length: 14 amino acids. J was trimmed by 5 bases and V by 1 base; bases with no gene match: 4. Germline V CDR1 and CDR2: SGHAT, FQNNGV. The CDR3 loop reads CASSLGQGGYGYTF. DNA of the CDR3: TGTGCCAGCAGCTTAGGACAGGGCGGGTATGGCTACACCTTC. Full variable domain (rest looked up from reference TRBV11-2 and TRBJ1-2): EAGVAQSPRYKIIEKRQSVAFWCNPISGHATLYWYQQILGQGPKLLIQFQNNGVVDDSQLPKDRFSAERLKGVDSTLKIQPAKLEDSAVYLCASSLGQGGYGYTFGSGTRLTVV.

V gene TRBV29-1 combines with J gene TRBJ2-2; TRBD1 agrees at 10 bases. Germline trimming cut 1 base from V and 1 base from J; bases unmatched to any gene: 3. The CDR3 is made up of 16 amino acids. In germline, CDR1 is SQVTM, CDR2 ANQGSEA. As DNA, the CDR3 is TGCAGCGTTGAAGCCAGGGACAGGGGGAACACCGGGGAGCTGTTTTTT. This translates into CSVEARDRGNTGELFF.

A few counts support this clone. V and J are TRBV10-3 and TRBJ2-7; TRBD1 matches 11 bases. This CDR3 contains 14 residues. Germline CDR1 reads ENHRY; CDR2 reads SYGVKD. V dropped 8 bases and J dropped 4; count of bases not matched to a gene: 7. This CDR3 is CAISPDRGQYEQYF. Written as DNA, the CDR3 is TGTGCCATCTCCCCGGACAGGGGGCAGTACGAGCAGTACTTC.

This chain uses TRBV19 with TRBJ1-5; a possible D gene is TRBD1 (5 bases). V lost 0 bases and J 7 bases, leaving 13 bases between the germline ends. The CDR3 extends over 15 amino acids. The germline CDR1 and CDR2 sequences are LNHDA and SQIVND (reference sequence). The CDR3 DNA reads TGTGCCAGTAGTATAGATGGAGACAGAAACCAGCCCCAGCATTTT. Residues: CASSIDGDRNQPQHF.

The rearrangement links TRBV28 to TRBJ2-4; D gene ambiguous. V was trimmed by 2 bases and J by 3 bases, leaving 8 bases between them. The germline V gene encodes CDR1 MDHEN and CDR2 SYDVKM. The CDR3 runs to 14 residues. The CDR3 sequence is CASSLGQNKNIQYF. CDR3 bases: TGTGCCAGCAGTTTAGGGCAGAACAAAAACATTCAGTACTTC.

This clone was picked up one time. The chain uses TRBV10-3 and TRBJ1-6; 7 nucleotides match TRBD1. The CDR3 runs 13 residues. Germline V gives CDR1 ENHRY, CDR2 SYGVKD. Trimming removed 10 bases from V and 8 bases from J; junction bases left unmatched: 8. The CDR3 DNA follows: TGTGCCACCCAAGACAGGGAGGATTCACCCCTCCACTTT. It encodes CATQDREDSPLHF.

In the case of this clone: At one end, the junction sequence differs from germline, possibly due to a read error. CDR3 nucleotides: TGTTCCAGCAGCCCTACGACAGGTTTCTACGAGCAGTACTTC. Translated: CSSSPTTGFYEQYF. The chain couples TRBV7-9 to TRBJ2-7; possible D gene TRBD1, 6 bases. The CDR3 runs to 14 residues. CDR1 SEHNR and CDR2 FQNEAQ come from the germline V gene (reference sequence).

The rearrangement uses TRBV11-2 and TRBJ2-7, with D unresolved. Germline V CDR1 and CDR2: SGHAT, FQNNGV. The V end lost 0 bases, the J end lost 7 bases, and 10 bases lay between the germline ends. The CDR3 runs 13 residues. The CDR3: CASSLDPLGEQYF. The CDR3 DNA follows: TGTGCCAGCAGCTTAGATCCCCTCGGGGAGCAGTACTTC.

As for this clone: This specimen includes other DNA sequences encoding the same CDR3. The chain has TRBV5-4 and TRBJ1-5; D ambiguous. CDR1 is SGHNT and CDR2 is YYREEE in the germline V gene (reference sequence). Trimming pared 0 bases from V and 8 bases from J, leaving 15 bases between. The CDR3 is 15 amino acids. The CDR3 loop reads CASSLARQGVKPQHF. The CDR3 DNA reads TGTGCCAGCAGCTTGGCCCGACAAGGCGTGAAGCCCCAGCATTTT.

This clone has just a few counts. CDR3 DNA: TGCGCCAGCAGCTTGGGTCAGGTCACCACTGAAGCTTTCTTT. Protein product: CASSLGQVTTEAFF. The chain has TRBV5-1 and TRBJ1-1; D is ambiguous. V lost 0 bases to trimming and J lost 4 bases, with 10 bases between them. From germline, CDR1 is SGHRS and CDR2 YFSETQ. This CDR3 is built from 14 residues. The full variable domain, completed using reference TRBV5-1 and TRBJ1-1, is KAGVTQTPRYLIKTRGQQVTLSCSPISGHRSVSWYQQTPGQGLQFLFEYFSETQRNKGNFPGRFSGRQFSNSRSEMNVSTLELGDSALYLCASSLGQVTTEAFFGQGTRLTVV.

There are a few counts of this clone. The rearrangement uses TRBV30 and TRBJ1-1, with D possibly TRBD1 on 6 matching bases. The germline V and J ends were trimmed by 5 bases and 0 bases, with 10 bases remaining between them. The germline CDR1 and CDR2 sequences are GTSNPN and SVGIG (reference sequence). The CDR3 contains 13 residues. The CDR3 region is CAWSGDMNTEAFF. CDR3 DNA sequence: TGTGCCTGGTCAGGGGATATGAACACTGAAGCTTTCTTT. The whole variable domain, filled in from reference TRBV30 and TRBJ1-1, reads SQTIHQWPATLVQPVGSPLSLECTVEGTSNPNLYWYRQAAGRGLQLLFYSVGIGQISSEVPQNLSASRPQDRQFILSSKKLLLSDSGFYLCAWSGDMNTEAFFGQGTRLTVV.

This chain links TRBV2 with TRBJ1-1; perhaps TRBD1 as D (5 bases). The germline CDR1 and CDR2 sequences are SNHLY and FYNNEI. The CDR3 spans 12 residues. The V end lost 7 bases, the J end lost 7 bases, and 13 bases lay between the germline ends. DNA of the CDR3: TGTGCCAGCATATTCGGGCAGGGTGAAGCTTTCTTT. Translating gives CASIFGQGEAFF.

The sample holds a few counts of this clone. The V gene is TRBV28, the J gene TRBJ2-7; D is perhaps TRBD1 (5 bases). This CDR3 spans 13 amino acids. V gave up 5 bases and J gave up 2 bases, with 10 bases separating them. Germline loops: CDR1 MDHEN, CDR2 SYDVKM. The CDR3 DNA follows: TGTGCCAGCAGTCCAGGGTGGACCTACGAGCAGTACTTC. Translation gives CASSPGWTYEQYF.

The V gene is TRBV5-1, the J gene TRBJ1-3, with a weak D call TRBD1 (6 bases). The CDR3 extends over 18 amino acids. The germline V and J ends were trimmed by 0 bases and 0 bases, with 16 bases remaining between them. Germline values: CDR1 SGHRS, CDR2 YFSETQ. CDR3 nucleotides: TGCGCCAGCAGCTTGGGAGGGGGACAAAAAGGCTCTGGAAACACCATATATTTT. This encodes CASSLGGGQKGSGNTIYF.

This clone was counted a few times. The V gene is TRBV18, the J gene TRBJ2-1; 11 nucleotides line up with TRBD2. The germline CDR1 and CDR2 sequences are KGHSH and LQKENI. After removal of 3 bases from V and 3 bases from J, the junction contained 4 bases not matched to a gene. This CDR3 comprises 16 residues. CDR3 DNA: TGTGCCAGCTCACCGAAGACTAGCGGGGACTACAATGAGCAGTTCTTC. This translates into CASSPKTSGDYNEQFF.

This clone turned up a few times. J is TRBJ2-1 and V is TRBV6-5, with D possibly matching TRBD2 (6 bases). Trimming cost V 9 bases and J 5 bases, with 20 bases left between them. This CDR3 is 15 amino acids long. CDR1 MNHEY and CDR2 SVGAGI come from the germline V gene. DNA for the CDR3: TGTGCCAGTCGGACTAACCCCCTCGGAGACAATGAGCAGTTCTTC. This translates into CASRTNPLGDNEQFF.

V and J are TRBV28 and TRBJ2-3; 12 nucleotides agree with TRBD2. Unmatched junction bases numbered 5, after V lost 6 bases and J lost 4 bases. Germline V CDR1 and CDR2: MDHEN, SYDVKM. The CDR3 spans 15 residues. In DNA form, the CDR3 reads TGTGCCAGCAGCTCTAGCGGGGGGGCGGCAGATACGCAGTATTTT. The encoded protein is CASSSSGGAADTQYF. The variable domain in full, completed from reference TRBV28 and TRBJ2-3, reads DVKVTQSSRYLVKRTGEKVFLECVQDMDHENMFWYRQDPGLGLRLIYFSYDVKMKEKGDIPEGYSVSREKKERFSLILESASTNQTSMYLCASSSSGGAADTQYFGPGTRLTVL.

This chain links TRBV18 with TRBJ1-6; tentatively, D is TRBD1 (5 bases). This CDR3 spans 16 amino acids. Germline CDR1 and CDR2: KGHSH and LQKENI. V was trimmed by 2 bases and J by 6 bases, leaving 14 bases between them. CDR3 coding DNA: TGTGCCAGCTCACCATTTGATGTCAGGGTTAATTCACCCCTCCACTTT. It yields the protein CASSPFDVRVNSPLHF.

The chain links TRBV9 to TRBJ2-3, with 7 bases matching TRBD2. The V and J ends lost 6 bases and 4 bases, in that order; junction bases with no gene match: 8. Germline V lookup: CDR1 SGDLS, CDR2 YYNGEE. This CDR3 spans 14 amino acids. The CDR3 nucleotides are TGTGCCAGCAACCGACTAGCAGGTCCAGATACGCAGTATTTT. This codes for CASNRLAGPDTQYF.

The table lists this clone with a few counts. The chain has TRBV4-1 and TRBJ1-2; D call uncertain. The CDR3 is 13 residues long. Germline CDR1 and CDR2: MGHRA and YSYEKL. V was shortened by 0 bases and J by 5 bases, with 7 bases between the two germline ends. The CDR3, as DNA: TGCGCCAGCAGCCAAGATACACAATATGGCTACACCTTC. The encoded protein is CASSQDTQYGYTF.